This TCR beta chain derives from a study of blood T cell repertoires in COVID-19. Whole-study context: Both acute and convalescent COVID-19 samples were obtained from the United States, Italy and Spain. PBMCs, B-cell-depleted T cells, or T cells were the source of the cDNA or gDNA that made up the material.

As processed by the authors: Amplification of reference gene primers provided the estimated nucleated cell counts. The repertoire was sequenced with immunoSEQ multiplex PCR; TCRdb's copy has only in-frame clones and lacks some. From that table come the V and J calls and clone size; the DNA was used to work out D and trimming. Among 250,000 to 350,000 clones listed, approximately 90% were seen once. CDR3 length equals 17 residues. Germline CDR1 reads SGHRS; CDR2 reads YFSETQ. Trimming cost V 0 bases and J 1 base; bases outside gene matches: 9. The V and J genes are TRBV5-1 and TRBJ1-2; TRBD1 matches 7 bases. The sample was PBMCs or T cells enriched from blood (not recorded which). The sequence came from a woman younger than 45 who had recovered from COVID-19. CDR3 residues: CASSLGGQAPFNYGYTF. The CDR3, as DNA: TGCGCCAGCAGCTTGGGAGGACAGGCACCATTTAACTATGGCTACACCTTC.